A selection of T cell receptor beta chains follows, all from one sample in a study of T cells in Graves' hyperthyroidism and ophthalmopathy. Each CDR3 protein is one row after TCRdb ran MiXCR on the multiplex PCR reads. The repertoire holds hundreds of thousands of distinct CDR3 sequences, with approximately 18% as singletons. Sequencing was performed on blood. The receptors originated from a woman aged 45 to 65 with Graves' hyperthyroidism that later progressed to Graves' ophthalmopathy. CDR3s include the opening cysteine and the closing phenylalanine or tryptophan. A D gene is named only where the DNA matches it firmly. Clone size is stated in some rows and not others, as once, few, many or a class when expanded.

j_gene: TRBJ1-6
v_gene: TRBV5-5
d_gene: TRBD1
abundance: .
CDR3nt: TGTGCCAGCAGCGGAGGGACAGGGAATAATTCACCCCTCCACTTT
CDR3aa: CASSGGTGNNSPLHF

j_gene: TRBJ2-1
v_gene: TRBV6-1
d_gene: TRBD2
abundance: many
CDR3nt: TGTGCCAGCAGTCAAACTAGCGGGGCCAGCTCCTACAATGAGCAGTTCTTC
CDR3aa: CASSQTSGASSYNEQFF

j_gene: TRBJ2-3
v_gene: TRBV4-1
d_gene: .
abundance: few
CDR3nt: TGCGCCAGCAGCCAAGTAGTGGGGGCAGATACGCAGTATTTT
CDR3aa: CASSQVVGADTQYF

j_gene: TRBJ2-2
v_gene: TRBV10-1
d_gene: .
abundance: .
CDR3nt: TGCGCCAGCAGTGATTCCAGGGACACCGGGGAGCTGTTTTTT
CDR3aa: CASSDSRDTGELFF

j_gene: TRBJ2-1
v_gene: TRBV27
d_gene: TRBD1
abundance: few
CDR3nt: TGTGCCAGCAGCGTAACAGGGGGCGACGGGAGTAATGAGCAGTTCTTC
CDR3aa: CASSVTGGDGSNEQFF

j_gene: TRBJ1-5
v_gene: TRBV3-1
d_gene: .
abundance: few
CDR3nt: TGTGCCAGCAGCCCGACAAAAAAAAGCAATCAGCCCCAGCATTTT
CDR3aa: CASSPTKKSNQPQHF

j_gene: TRBJ2-2
v_gene: TRBV7-9
d_gene: TRBD1
abundance: .
CDR3nt: TGTGCCAGCAGCAACGGACAGGCCCTAAAGAACACCGGGGAGCTGTTTTTT
CDR3aa: CASSNGQALKNTGELFF

j_gene: TRBJ1-6
v_gene: TRBV3-1
d_gene: .
abundance: many
CDR3nt: TGTGCCAGCAGCCAGCGGACAGTTTATTCACCCCTCCACTTT
CDR3aa: CASSQRTVYSPLHF

j_gene: TRBJ2-7
v_gene: TRBV2
d_gene: .
abundance: many
CDR3nt: TGTGCCAGCAGTGAAAACCCGGACCCCGTGGCCTACGAGCAGTACTTC
CDR3aa: CASSENPDPVAYEQYF

j_gene: TRBJ2-2
v_gene: TRBV5-1
d_gene: .
abundance: many
CDR3nt: TGCGCCAGCAGCTTGGAAGGGGAGCGCACCGGGGAGCTGTTTTTT
CDR3aa: CASSLEGERTGELFF

j_gene: TRBJ2-3
v_gene: TRBV19
d_gene: TRBD1
abundance: .
CDR3nt: TGTGCCAGTAGTACGACAGGGATCGGCACAGATACGCAGTATTTT
CDR3aa: CASSTTGIGTDTQYF

j_gene: TRBJ2-7
v_gene: TRBV20-1
d_gene: .
abundance: .
CDR3nt: TGCAGTGCGACTCACTATCCTGACACCTACGAGCAGTACTTC
CDR3aa: CSATHYPDTYEQYF

j_gene: TRBJ2-3
v_gene: TRBV4-1
d_gene: .
abundance: few
CDR3nt: TGCGCCAGCAGCCAAGTCGGAACCCTTGGCACAGATACGCAGTATTTT
CDR3aa: CASSQVGTLGTDTQYF

j_gene: TRBJ1-4
v_gene: TRBV24-1
d_gene: .
abundance: .
CDR3nt: TGTGCCACCAGTGCCAATTACCCCACCGCCGCGGAAAAACTGTTTTTT
CDR3aa: CATSANYPTAAEKLFF

j_gene: TRBJ1-1
v_gene: TRBV7-8
d_gene: .
abundance: many
CDR3nt: TGTGCCAGCAGCTTATCGCCGGGACCCGTCACTGAAGCTTTCTTT
CDR3aa: CASSLSPGPVTEAFF

j_gene: TRBJ2-5
v_gene: TRBV6-2/TRBV6-3
d_gene: TRBD1
abundance: .
CDR3nt: TGTGCCAGCAGACCACAGGGGGCGAATCCGTACCAAGAGACCCAGTACTTC
CDR3aa: CASRPQGANPYQETQYF

j_gene: TRBJ2-6
v_gene: TRBV7-9
d_gene: .
abundance: .
CDR3nt: TGTGCCAGCAGCATCAGCGTAGGGGCCAACGTCCTGACTTTC
CDR3aa: CASSISVGANVLTF

j_gene: TRBJ1-3
v_gene: TRBV7-9
d_gene: .
abundance: many
CDR3nt: TGTGCCAGCAGCTTAGGTGGAAACACCATATATTTT
CDR3aa: CASSLGGNTIYF

j_gene: TRBJ2-7
v_gene: TRBV20-1
d_gene: .
abundance: many
CDR3nt: TGCAGTGCTAGATGGGGGTTAGGGTCCTACGAGCAGTACTTC
CDR3aa: CSARWGLGSYEQYF

j_gene: TRBJ2-7
v_gene: TRBV9
d_gene: .
abundance: few
CDR3nt: TGTGCCAGCAGCGGCGGACAGCATTCCTACGAGCAGTACTTC
CDR3aa: CASSGGQHSYEQYF

j_gene: TRBJ2-1
v_gene: TRBV20-1
d_gene: TRBD1
abundance: many
CDR3nt: TGCAGTGCTAGGCCCGGGACAGGGGAATCCTACAATGAGCAGTTCTTC
CDR3aa: CSARPGTGESYNEQFF

j_gene: TRBJ1-6
v_gene: TRBV28
d_gene: TRBD1
abundance: .
CDR3nt: TGTGCCAGCAGTTTCCCTGGACAGGGACGCACCCAAAAATCACCCCTCCACTTT
CDR3aa: CASSFPGQGRTQKSPLHF

j_gene: TRBJ1-6
v_gene: TRBV11-2
d_gene: TRBD1
abundance: few
CDR3nt: TGTGCCAGCAGCTTAGGAGTCGGACAGGGCGACTCACCCCTCCACTTT
CDR3aa: CASSLGVGQGDSPLHF

j_gene: TRBJ2-5
v_gene: TRBV5-4
d_gene: .
abundance: many
CDR3nt: TGTGCCAGCAGCTTGGACCAGACGGGAGAGACCCAGTACTTC
CDR3aa: CASSLDQTGETQYF

j_gene: TRBJ2-5
v_gene: TRBV3-1
d_gene: .
abundance: .
CDR3nt: TGTGCCAGCAGCCAAGGTCGGGGGTACCAAGAGACCCAGTACTTC
CDR3aa: CASSQGRGYQETQYF

j_gene: TRBJ2-2
v_gene: TRBV5-1
d_gene: .
abundance: many
CDR3nt: TGCGCCAGCAGCTTGGACAGGCGGAACACCGGGGAGCTGTTTTTT
CDR3aa: CASSLDRRNTGELFF

j_gene: TRBJ1-2
v_gene: TRBV7-9
d_gene: TRBD1
abundance: few
CDR3nt: TGTGCCAGCAGCTTCGCCGGGACAGGGGGCGCAGGGCCCTATGGCTACACCTTC
CDR3aa: CASSFAGTGGAGPYGYTF

j_gene: TRBJ1-1
v_gene: TRBV16
d_gene: .
abundance: .
CDR3nt: TGTGCCAGCAGCCAATCGCTAGGGAACGGGAACACTGAAGCTTTCTTT
CDR3aa: CASSQSLGNGNTEAFF

j_gene: TRBJ2-2
v_gene: TRBV12-3/TRBV12-4
d_gene: .
abundance: few
CDR3nt: TGTGCCAGCAGCCTACAGGGCGGGGAGCTGTTTTTT
CDR3aa: CASSLQGGELFF

j_gene: TRBJ1-5
v_gene: TRBV19
d_gene: .
abundance: .
CDR3nt: TGTGCCAGTAGTATAGGTCAGCGGTTGAGCAATCAGCCCCAGCATTTT
CDR3aa: CASSIGQRLSNQPQHF

j_gene: TRBJ2-7
v_gene: TRBV4-1
d_gene: .
abundance: few
CDR3nt: TGCGCCAGCAGCCAAAGCACGTCATACGAGCAGTACTTC
CDR3aa: CASSQSTSYEQYF

j_gene: TRBJ2-1
v_gene: TRBV20-1
d_gene: TRBD2
abundance: few
CDR3nt: TGCAGTGCTAGAGGGGGGGGTCTAGCGGGATACAATGAGCAGTTCTTC
CDR3aa: CSARGGGLAGYNEQFF